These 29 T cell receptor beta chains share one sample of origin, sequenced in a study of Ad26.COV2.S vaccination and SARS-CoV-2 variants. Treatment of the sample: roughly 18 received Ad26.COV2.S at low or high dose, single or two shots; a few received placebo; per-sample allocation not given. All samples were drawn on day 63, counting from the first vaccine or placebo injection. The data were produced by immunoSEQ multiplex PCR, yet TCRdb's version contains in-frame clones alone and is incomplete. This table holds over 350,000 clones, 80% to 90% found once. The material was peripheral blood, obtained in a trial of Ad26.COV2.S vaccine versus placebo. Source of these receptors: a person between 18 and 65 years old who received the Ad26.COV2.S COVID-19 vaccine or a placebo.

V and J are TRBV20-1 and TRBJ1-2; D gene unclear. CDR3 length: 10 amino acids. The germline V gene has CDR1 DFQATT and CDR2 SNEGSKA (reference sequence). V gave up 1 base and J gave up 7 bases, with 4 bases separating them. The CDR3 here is CSARVFGYTF. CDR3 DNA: TGCAGTGCTAGAGTTTTTGGCTACACCTTC.

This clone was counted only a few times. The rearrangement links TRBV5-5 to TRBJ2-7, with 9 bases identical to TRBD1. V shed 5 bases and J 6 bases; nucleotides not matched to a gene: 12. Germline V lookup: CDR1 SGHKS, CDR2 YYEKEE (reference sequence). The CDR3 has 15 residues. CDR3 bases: TGTGCCAGCAGGGCTACCGGGACAGGGACCCGCGAGCAGTACTTC. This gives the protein CASRATGTGTREQYF.

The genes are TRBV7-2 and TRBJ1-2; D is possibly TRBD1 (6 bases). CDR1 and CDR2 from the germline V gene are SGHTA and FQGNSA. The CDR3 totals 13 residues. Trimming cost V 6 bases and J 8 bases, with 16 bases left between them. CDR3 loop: CASRPGDSRGYTF. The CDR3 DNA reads TGTGCCAGCAGACCAGGGGATTCGAGGGGCTACACCTTC.

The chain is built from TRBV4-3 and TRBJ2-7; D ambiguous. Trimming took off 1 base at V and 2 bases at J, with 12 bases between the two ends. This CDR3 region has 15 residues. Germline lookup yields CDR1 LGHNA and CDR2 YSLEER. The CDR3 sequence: CASSQGVGQTYEQYF. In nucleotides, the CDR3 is TGCGCCAGCAGCCAAGGAGTGGGCCAAACCTACGAGCAGTACTTC.

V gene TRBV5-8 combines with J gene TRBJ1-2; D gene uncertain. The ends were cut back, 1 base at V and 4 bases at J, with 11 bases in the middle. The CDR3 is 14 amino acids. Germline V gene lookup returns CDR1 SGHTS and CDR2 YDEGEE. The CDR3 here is CASSLKQTTYGYTF. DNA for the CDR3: TGTGCCAGCAGCTTGAAACAGACAACCTATGGCTACACCTTC.

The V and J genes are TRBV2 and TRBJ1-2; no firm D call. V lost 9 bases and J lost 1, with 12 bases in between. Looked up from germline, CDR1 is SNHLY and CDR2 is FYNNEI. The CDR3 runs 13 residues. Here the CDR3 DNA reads TGTGCCAGGGGCTCGGGAGTTAACTATGGCTACACCTTC. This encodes CARGSGVNYGYTF.

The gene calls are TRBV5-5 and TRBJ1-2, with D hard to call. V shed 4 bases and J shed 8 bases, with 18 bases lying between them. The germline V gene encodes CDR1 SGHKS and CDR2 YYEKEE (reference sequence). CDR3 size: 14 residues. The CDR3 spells CASSTPTGSGGYTF. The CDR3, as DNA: TGTGCCAGCAGCACGCCCACCGGGAGTGGCGGCTACACCTTC. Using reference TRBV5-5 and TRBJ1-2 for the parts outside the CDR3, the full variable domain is DAGVTQSPTHLIKTRGQQVTLRCSPISGHKSVSWYQQVLGQGPQFIFQYYEKEERGRGNFPDRFSARQFPNYSSELNVNALLLGDSALYLCASSTPTGSGGYTFGSGTRLTVV.

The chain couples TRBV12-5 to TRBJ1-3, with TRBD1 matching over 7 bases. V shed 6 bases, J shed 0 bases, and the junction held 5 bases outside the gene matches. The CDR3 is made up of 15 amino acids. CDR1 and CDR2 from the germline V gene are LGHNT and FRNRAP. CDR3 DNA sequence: TGTGCTAGTGGAGCGGGACAGATCTCTGGAAACACCATATATTTT. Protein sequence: CASGAGQISGNTIYF.

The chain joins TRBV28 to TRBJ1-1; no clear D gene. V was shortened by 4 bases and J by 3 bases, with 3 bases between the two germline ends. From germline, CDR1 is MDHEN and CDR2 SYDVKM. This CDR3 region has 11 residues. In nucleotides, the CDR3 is TGTGCCAGCAGTTCCTACACTGAAGCTTTCTTT. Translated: CASSSYTEAFF.

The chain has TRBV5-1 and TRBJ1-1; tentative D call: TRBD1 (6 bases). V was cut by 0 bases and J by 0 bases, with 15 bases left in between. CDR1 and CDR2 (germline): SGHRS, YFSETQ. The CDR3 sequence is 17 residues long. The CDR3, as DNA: TGCGCCAGCAGCTTGGCACAGGGAAGGATCATGAACACTGAAGCTTTCTTT. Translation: CASSLAQGRIMNTEAFF. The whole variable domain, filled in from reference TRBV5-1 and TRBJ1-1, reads KAGVTQTPRYLIKTRGQQVTLSCSPISGHRSVSWYQQTPGQGLQFLFEYFSETQRNKGNFPGRFSGRQFSNSRSEMNVSTLELGDSALYLCASSLAQGRIMNTEAFFGQGTRLTVV.

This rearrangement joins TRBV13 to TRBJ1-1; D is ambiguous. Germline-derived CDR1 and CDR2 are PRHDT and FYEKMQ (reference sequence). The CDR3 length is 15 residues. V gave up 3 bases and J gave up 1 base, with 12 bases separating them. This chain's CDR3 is CASSLDRRPNTEAFF. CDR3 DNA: TGTGCCAGCAGCTTGGATAGGAGGCCGAACACTGAAGCTTTCTTT.

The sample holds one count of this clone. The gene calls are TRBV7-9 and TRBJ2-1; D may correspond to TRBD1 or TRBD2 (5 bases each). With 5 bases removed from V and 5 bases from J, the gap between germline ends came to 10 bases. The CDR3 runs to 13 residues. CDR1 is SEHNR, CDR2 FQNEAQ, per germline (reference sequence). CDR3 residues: CASSPGTNNEQFF. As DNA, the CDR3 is TGTGCCAGCAGCCCAGGGACCAACAATGAGCAGTTCTTC. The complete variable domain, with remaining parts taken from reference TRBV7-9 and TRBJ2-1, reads DTGVSQNPRHKITKRGQNVTFRCDPISEHNRLYWYRQTLGQGPEFLTYFQNEAQLEKSRLLSDRFSAERPKGSFSTLEIQRTEQGDSAMYLCASSPGTNNEQFFGPGTRLTVL.

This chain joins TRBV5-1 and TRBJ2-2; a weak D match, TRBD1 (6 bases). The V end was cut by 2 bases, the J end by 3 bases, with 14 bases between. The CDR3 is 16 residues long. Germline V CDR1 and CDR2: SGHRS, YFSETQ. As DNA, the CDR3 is TGCGCCAGCAGCTTTGTCCCGGGACACGACACCGGGGAGCTGTTTTTT. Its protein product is CASSFVPGHDTGELFF. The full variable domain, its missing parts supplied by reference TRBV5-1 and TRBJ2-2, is KAGVTQTPRYLIKTRGQQVTLSCSPISGHRSVSWYQQTPGQGLQFLFEYFSETQRNKGNFPGRFSGRQFSNSRSEMNVSTLELGDSALYLCASSFVPGHDTGELFFGEGSRLTVL.

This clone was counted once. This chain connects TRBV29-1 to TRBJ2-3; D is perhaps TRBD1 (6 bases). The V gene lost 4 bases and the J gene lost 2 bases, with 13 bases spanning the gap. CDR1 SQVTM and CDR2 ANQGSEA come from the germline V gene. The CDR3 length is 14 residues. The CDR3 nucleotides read TGCAGCGTTGCAGTCAGGGGAGTCACAGATACGCAGTATTTT. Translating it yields CSVAVRGVTDTQYF.

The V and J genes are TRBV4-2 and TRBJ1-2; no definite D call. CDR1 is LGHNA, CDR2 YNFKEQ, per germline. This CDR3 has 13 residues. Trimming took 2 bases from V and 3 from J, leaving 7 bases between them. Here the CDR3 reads CASSQRNYYGYTF. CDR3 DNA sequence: TGTGCCAGCAGCCAAAGAAACTACTATGGCTACACCTTC.

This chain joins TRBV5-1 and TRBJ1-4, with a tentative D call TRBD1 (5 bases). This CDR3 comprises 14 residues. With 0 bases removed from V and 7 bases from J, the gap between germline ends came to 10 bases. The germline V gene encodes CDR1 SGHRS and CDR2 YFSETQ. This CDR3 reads CASSLEGAGEKLFF. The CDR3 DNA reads TGCGCCAGCAGCTTGGAAGGGGCAGGTGAAAAACTGTTTTTT. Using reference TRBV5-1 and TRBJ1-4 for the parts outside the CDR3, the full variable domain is KAGVTQTPRYLIKTRGQQVTLSCSPISGHRSVSWYQQTPGQGLQFLFEYFSETQRNKGNFPGRFSGRQFSNSRSEMNVSTLELGDSALYLCASSLEGAGEKLFFGSGTQLSVL.

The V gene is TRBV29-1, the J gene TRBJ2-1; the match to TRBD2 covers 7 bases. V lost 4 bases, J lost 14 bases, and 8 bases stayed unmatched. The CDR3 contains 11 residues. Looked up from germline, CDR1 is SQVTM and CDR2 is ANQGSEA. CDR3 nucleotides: TGCAGCGTTGTTTCAGGACTAGTTAAGTTCTTC. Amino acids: CSVVSGLVKFF.

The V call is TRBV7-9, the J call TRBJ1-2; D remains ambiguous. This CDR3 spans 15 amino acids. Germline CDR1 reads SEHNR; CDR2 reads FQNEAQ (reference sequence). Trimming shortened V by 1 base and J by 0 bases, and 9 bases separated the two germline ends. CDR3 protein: CASSLGSGANYGYTF. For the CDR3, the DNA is TGTGCCAGCAGCTTAGGGTCAGGAGCTAACTATGGCTACACCTTC.

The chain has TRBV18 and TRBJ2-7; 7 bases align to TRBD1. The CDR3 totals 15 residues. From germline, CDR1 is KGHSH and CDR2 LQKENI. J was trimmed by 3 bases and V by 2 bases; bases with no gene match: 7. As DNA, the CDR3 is TGTGCCAGCTCACCATCCGGGACAGATAACTACGAGCAGTACTTC. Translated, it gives CASSPSGTDNYEQYF.

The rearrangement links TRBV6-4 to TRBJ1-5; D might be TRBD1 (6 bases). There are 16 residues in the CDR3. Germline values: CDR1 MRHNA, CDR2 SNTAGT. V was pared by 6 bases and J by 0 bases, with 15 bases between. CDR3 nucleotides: TGTGCCAGCAGGGCGGACAGTTCCTATAGCAATCAGCCCCAGCATTTT. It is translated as CASRADSSYSNQPQHF.

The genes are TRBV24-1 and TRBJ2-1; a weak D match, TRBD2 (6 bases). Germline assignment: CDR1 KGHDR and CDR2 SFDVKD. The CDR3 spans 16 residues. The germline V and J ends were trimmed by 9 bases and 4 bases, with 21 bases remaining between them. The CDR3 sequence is CATRARGGDFYNEQFF. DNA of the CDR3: TGTGCCACCCGGGCTAGGGGCGGGGACTTTTACAATGAGCAGTTCTTC.

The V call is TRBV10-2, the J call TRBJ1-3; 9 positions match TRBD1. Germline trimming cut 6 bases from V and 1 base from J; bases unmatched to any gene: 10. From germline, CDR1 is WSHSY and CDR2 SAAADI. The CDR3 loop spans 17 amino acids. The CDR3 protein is CASSHAGQGYSGNTIYF. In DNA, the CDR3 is TGCGCCAGCAGCCACGCGGGACAGGGATATTCTGGAAACACCATATATTTT.

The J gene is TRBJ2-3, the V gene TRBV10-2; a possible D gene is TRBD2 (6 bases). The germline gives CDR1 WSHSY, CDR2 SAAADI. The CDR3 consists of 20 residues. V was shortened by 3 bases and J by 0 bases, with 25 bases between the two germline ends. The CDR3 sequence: CASSDFSFPHMGGSTDTQYF. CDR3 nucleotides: TGCGCCAGCAGTGACTTTTCATTTCCCCATATGGGGGGTAGCACAGATACGCAGTATTTT.

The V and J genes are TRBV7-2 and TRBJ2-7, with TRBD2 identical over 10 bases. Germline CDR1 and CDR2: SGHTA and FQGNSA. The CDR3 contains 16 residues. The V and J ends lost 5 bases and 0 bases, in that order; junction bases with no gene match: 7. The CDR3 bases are TGTGCCAGCAGCCCGCTAGCGGGGGTCAGCTCCTACGAGCAGTACTTC. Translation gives CASSPLAGVSSYEQYF.

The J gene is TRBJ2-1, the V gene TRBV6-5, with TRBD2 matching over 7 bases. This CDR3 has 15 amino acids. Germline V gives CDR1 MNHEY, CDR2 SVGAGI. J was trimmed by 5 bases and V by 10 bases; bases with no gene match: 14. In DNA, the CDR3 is TGTGCCACCCTCGTTGGGGGGGGGAGGGACAATGAGCAGTTCTTC. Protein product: CATLVGGGRDNEQFF.

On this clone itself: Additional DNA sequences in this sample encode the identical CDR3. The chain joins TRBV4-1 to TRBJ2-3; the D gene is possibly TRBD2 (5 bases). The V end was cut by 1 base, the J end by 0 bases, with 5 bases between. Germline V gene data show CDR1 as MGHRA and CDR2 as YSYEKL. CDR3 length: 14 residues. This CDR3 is CASSQGGSTDTQYF. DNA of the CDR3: TGCGCCAGCAGCCAAGGAGGGAGCACAGATACGCAGTATTTT.

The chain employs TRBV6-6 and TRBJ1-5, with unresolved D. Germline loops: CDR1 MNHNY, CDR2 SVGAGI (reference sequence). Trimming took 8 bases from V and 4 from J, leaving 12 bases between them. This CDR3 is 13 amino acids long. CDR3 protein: CASSESVNQPQHF. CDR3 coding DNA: TGTGCCAGCTCCGAGAGTGTTAATCAGCCCCAGCATTTT.

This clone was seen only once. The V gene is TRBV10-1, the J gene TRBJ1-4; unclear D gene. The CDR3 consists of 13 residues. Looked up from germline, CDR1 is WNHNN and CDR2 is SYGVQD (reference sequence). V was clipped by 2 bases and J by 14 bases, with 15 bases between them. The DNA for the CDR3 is TGCGCCAGCAGTGAGAATCCAAGGGATGGGCTGTTTTTT. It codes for CASSENPRDGLFF.

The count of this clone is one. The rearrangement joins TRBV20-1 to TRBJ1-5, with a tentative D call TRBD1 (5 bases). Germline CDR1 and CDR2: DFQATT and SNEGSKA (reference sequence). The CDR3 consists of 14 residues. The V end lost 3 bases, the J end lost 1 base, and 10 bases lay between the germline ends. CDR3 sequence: CSASSGLSNQPQHF. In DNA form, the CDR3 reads TGCAGTGCTAGTTCAGGGTTGAGCAATCAGCCCCAGCATTTT.